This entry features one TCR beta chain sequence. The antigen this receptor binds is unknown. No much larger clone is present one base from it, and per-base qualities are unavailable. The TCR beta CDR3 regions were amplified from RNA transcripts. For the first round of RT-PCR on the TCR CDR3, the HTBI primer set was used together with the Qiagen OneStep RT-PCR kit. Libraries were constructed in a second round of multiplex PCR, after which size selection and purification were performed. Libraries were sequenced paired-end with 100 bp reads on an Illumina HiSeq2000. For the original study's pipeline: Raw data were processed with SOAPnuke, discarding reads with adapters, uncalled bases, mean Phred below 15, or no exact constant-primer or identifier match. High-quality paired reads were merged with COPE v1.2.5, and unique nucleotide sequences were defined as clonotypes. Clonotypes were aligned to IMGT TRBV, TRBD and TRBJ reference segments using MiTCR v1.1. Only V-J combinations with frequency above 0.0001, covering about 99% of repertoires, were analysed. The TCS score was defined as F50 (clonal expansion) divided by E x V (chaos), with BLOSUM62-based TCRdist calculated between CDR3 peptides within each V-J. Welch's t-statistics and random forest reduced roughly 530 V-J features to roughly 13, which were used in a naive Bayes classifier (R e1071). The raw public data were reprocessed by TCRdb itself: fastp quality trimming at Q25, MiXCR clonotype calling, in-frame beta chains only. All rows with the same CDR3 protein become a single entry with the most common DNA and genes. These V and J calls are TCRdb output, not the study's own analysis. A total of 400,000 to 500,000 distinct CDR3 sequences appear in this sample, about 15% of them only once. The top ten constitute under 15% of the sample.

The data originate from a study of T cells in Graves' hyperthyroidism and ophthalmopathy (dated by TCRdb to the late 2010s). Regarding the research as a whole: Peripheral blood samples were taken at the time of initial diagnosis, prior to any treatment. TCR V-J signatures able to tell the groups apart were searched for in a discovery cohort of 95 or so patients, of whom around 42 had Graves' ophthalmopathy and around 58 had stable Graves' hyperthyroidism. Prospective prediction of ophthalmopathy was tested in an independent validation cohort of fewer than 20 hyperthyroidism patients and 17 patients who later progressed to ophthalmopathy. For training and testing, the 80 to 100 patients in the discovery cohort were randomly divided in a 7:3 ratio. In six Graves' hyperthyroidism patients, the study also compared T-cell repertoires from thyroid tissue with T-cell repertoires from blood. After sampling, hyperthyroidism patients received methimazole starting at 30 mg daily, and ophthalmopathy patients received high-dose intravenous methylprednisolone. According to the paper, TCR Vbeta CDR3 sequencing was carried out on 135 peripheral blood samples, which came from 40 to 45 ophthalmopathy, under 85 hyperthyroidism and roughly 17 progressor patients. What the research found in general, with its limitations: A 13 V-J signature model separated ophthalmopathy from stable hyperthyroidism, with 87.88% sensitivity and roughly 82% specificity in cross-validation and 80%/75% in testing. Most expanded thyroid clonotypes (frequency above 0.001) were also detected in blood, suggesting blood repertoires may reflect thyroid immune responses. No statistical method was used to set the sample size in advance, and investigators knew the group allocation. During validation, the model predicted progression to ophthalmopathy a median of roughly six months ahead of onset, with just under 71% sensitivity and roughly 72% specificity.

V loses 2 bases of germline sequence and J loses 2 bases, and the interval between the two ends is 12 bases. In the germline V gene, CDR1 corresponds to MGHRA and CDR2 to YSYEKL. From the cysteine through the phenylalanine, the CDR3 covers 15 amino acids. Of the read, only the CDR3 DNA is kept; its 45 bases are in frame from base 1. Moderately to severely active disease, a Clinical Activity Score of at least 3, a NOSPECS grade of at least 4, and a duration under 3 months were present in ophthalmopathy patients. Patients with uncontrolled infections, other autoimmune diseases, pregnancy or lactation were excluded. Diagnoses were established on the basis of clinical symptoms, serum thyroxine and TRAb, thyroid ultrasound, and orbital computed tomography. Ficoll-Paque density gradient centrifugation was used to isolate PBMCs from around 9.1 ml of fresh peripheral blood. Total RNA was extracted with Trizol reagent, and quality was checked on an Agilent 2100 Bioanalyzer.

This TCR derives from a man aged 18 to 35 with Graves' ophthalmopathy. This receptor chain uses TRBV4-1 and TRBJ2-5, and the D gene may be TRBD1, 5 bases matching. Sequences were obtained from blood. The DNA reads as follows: TGCGCCAGCAGCCAACCCAGGGTAAATCAAGAGACCCAGTACTTC. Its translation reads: CASSQPRVNQETQYF.